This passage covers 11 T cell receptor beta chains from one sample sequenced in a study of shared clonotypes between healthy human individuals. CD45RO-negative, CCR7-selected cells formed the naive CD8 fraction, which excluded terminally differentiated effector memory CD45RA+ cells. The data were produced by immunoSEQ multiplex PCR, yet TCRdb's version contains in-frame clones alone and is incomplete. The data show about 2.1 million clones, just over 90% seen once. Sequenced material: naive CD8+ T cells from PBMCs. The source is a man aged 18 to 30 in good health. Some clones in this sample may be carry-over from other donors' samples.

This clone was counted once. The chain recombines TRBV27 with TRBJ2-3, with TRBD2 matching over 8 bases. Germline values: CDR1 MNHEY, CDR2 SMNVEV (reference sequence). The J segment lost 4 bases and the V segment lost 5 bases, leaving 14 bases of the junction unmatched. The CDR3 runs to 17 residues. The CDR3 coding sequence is TGTGCCAGCAGTCCCAGGGCGGCCGCGGGGGGCGCAGATACGCAGTATTTT. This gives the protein CASSPRAAAGGADTQYF.

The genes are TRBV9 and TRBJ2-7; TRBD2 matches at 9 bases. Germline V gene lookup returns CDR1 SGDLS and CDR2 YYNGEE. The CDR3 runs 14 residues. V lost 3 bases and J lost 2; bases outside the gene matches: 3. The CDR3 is CASSEAGGTYEQYF. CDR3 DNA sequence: TGTGCCAGCAGCGAAGCGGGAGGTACCTACGAGCAGTACTTC.

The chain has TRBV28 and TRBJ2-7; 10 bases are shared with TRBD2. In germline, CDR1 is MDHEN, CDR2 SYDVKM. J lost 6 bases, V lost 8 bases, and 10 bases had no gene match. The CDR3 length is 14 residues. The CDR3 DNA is TGTGCCAGCGTCTTAGCGGGAGGATTCCCCGAGCAGTACTTC. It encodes CASVLAGGFPEQYF.

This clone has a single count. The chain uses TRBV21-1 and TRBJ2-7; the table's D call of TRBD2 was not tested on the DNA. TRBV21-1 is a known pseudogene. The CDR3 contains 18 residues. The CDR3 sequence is CASSKKVPTSGRASEQYF. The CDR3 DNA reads TGTGCCAGCAGCAAGAAGGTTCCGACTAGCGGGAGGGCGTCCGAGCAGTACTTC.

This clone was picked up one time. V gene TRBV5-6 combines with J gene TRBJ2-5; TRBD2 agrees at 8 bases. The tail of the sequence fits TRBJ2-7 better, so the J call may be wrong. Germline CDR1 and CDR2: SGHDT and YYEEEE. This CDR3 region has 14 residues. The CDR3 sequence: CASSFGSGTYEQYF. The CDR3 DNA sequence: TGTGCCAGCAGCTTTGGTAGCGGGACCTACGAGCAGTACTTC.

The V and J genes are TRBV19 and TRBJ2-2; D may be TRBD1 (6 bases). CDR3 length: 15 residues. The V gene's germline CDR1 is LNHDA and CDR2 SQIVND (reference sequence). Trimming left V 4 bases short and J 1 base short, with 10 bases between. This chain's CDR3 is CASSSYRENTGELFF. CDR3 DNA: TGTGCCAGTAGTAGTTACAGGGAGAACACCGGGGAGCTGTTTTTT.

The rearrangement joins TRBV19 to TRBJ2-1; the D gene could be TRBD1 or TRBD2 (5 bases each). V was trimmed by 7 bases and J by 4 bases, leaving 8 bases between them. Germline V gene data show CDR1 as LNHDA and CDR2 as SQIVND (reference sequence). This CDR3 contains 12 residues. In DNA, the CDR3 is TGTGCCAGTAAAGAGGGGTACAATGAGCAGTTCTTC. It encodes CASKEGYNEQFF.

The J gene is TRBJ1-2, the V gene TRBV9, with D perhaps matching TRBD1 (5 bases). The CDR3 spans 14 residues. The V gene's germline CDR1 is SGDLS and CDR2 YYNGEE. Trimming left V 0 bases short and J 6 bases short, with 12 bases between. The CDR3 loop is CASSVDTGANGYTF. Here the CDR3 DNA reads TGTGCCAGCAGCGTAGATACTGGGGCCAATGGCTACACCTTC.

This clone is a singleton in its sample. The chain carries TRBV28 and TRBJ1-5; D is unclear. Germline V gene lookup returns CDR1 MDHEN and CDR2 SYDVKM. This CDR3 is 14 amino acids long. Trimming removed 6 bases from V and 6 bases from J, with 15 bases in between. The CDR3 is CASRPNNLAQPQHF. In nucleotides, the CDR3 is TGTGCCAGCAGGCCAAACAACTTAGCTCAGCCCCAGCATTTT.

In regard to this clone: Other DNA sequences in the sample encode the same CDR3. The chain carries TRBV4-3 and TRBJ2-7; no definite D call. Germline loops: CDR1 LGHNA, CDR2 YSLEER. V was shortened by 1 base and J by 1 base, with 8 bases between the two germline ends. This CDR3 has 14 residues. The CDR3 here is CASSQAGGSYEQYF. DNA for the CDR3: TGCGCCAGCAGCCAAGCGGGTGGGTCCTACGAGCAGTACTTC.

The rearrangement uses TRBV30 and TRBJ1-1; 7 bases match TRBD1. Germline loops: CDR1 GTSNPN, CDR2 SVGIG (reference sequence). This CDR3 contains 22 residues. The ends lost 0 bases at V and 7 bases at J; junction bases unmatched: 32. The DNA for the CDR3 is TGTGCCTGGAGTGTACTTCCAGGGATCCTCGTGGCAGGGGGAAAGGGGAAGTATGAAGCTTTCTTT. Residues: CAWSVLPGILVAGGKGKYEAFF.